This entry is about one T cell receptor (beta chain). Antigen unknown. Treatment meaning: roughly 11-day PBMC culture with coronavirus spike peptide pools or control peptides (ViraFEST assay). After expanding antigen-specific T cells with peptide pools, ViraFEST sequenced their TCRs. This sample was included in a study of vaccination and CD4 T cells after COVID-19. Study-wide context: Overlapping spike peptides served as the stimulus for the cells. These peptides came from SARS-CoV-2 and from the common cold coronaviruses HCoV-NL63, HCoV-OC43 and HCoV-229E.

With the Oncomine TCR Beta short-read assay, DNA from cultured CD4+ T cells was sequenced. Genomic DNA from cultured CD4+ T cells was extracted. From the PCR reads, TCRdb called clonotypes with MiXCR, one entry per CDR3 protein. Among approximately 10,000 distinct CDR3 sequences listed, around 50% were seen once. This sequence was found in a human donor who had recovered from COVID-19. The specimen was CD4+ T cells from blood, cultured in vitro.

The CDR3 spells CASSEGVGHTEAFF. Written as DNA, the CDR3 is TGTGCCAGCAGTGAGGGGGTTGGGCACACTGAAGCTTTCTTT. J is TRBJ1-1 and V is TRBV2; TRBD1 is a possible D gene (5 bases). The CDR3 consists of 14 residues. The germline gives CDR1 SNHLY, CDR2 FYNNEI. V was trimmed by 3 bases and J by 3 bases, leaving 11 bases between them. The variable domain in full, with the rest retrieved from reference TRBV2 and TRBJ1-1, is EPEVTQTPSHQVTQMGQEVILRCVPISNHLYFYWYRQILGQKVEFLVSFYNNEISEKSEIFDDQFSVERPDGSNFTLKIRSTKLEDSAMYFCASSEGVGHTEAFFGQGTRLTVV.